These 2 T cell receptor beta chains came from one sample sequenced in a study of T cell clonotyping in hematopoietic cell transplantation. The assay was immunoSEQ multiplex PCR, and TCRdb's table has in-frame clones only and misses some. The sample carries about 21,000 clones, 85% to 90% recorded once. Time point reported: recipient sample about 28 days before transplant, after cytoreduction. Here the sequenced sample was peripheral blood mononuclear cells, taken before stem cell transplant. The receptors were sampled from a young man with biphenotypic leukemia. Some clones in this sample may be carry-over from other donors' samples.

The gene calls are TRBV27 and TRBJ1-2; possible D gene TRBD1, 5 bases. Between the trimmed V and J ends, which lost 5 bases and 1 base, there was a span of 14 bases. CDR1 is MNHEY, CDR2 SMNVEV, per germline (reference sequence). The CDR3 has 15 amino acids. The DNA of the CDR3 is TGTGCCAGCAGTGGGACCGGGACGGATAACTATGGCTACACCTTC. Translating it yields CASSGTGTDNYGYTF.

The V gene is TRBV5-1, the J gene TRBJ2-7, with unresolved D. Germline V gene sequence: CDR1 SGHRS, CDR2 YFSETQ. There are 15 residues in the CDR3. Deletions cut 0 bases from V and 2 bases from J, with 12 bases between. CDR3 DNA: TGCGCCAGCAGCTTGGGCCAGTCTGTCGCCTACGAGCAGTACTTC. Its translation is CASSLGQSVAYEQYF.